This T cell receptor beta chain was obtained from a study of blood T cell repertoires in COVID-19. Across the study: Acute-phase and convalescent COVID-19 samples originated in the United States, Italy and Spain. PBMCs, B-cell-depleted T cells, or T cells were the source of the cDNA or gDNA that made up the material.

Original data processing: Reference gene primer amplification yielded estimated nucleated cell counts. The data were produced by immunoSEQ multiplex PCR, yet TCRdb's version contains in-frame clones alone and is incomplete. D and trimming come from the DNA, and the V and J calls and clone size come from that table. The table includes 250,000 to 350,000 clones, more than 65% detected once. Seattle enrolled patients during active infection and tracked them longitudinally. The V and J ends lost 1 base and 1 base respectively, with 17 bases between them. From germline, CDR1 is SGDLS and CDR2 YYNGEE. This CDR3 contains 17 residues.

The chain combines TRBV9 with TRBJ2-5, with D perhaps matching TRBD2 (6 bases). This clonotype was sampled from a person between 65 and 80 years old with COVID-19, enrolled during active disease. Sample: peripheral blood. CDR3 DNA: TGTGCCAGCAGCGTATCTGGCGGGGTAGGGGCCCAAGAGACCCAGTACTTC. It encodes CASSVSGGVGAQETQYF.